Below, 18 T cell receptor beta chains from the same sample are listed, as sequenced in a study of cytomegalovirus exposure and HLA in healthy donors. The table came from immunoSEQ multiplex PCR; TCRdb's copy has only in-frame clones and leaves some out. The table has roughly 150,000 clones, 75% to 90% seen once. Material: PBMCs. All receptors derive from a woman aged 18-29 years in good health and CMV-seronegative.

This chain uses TRBV2 with TRBJ1-5; D is unclear. Germline CDR1 is SNHLY and CDR2 is FYNNEI. This CDR3 has 12 amino acids. Trimming removed 7 bases at V and 11 bases at J, with 15 bases between. The CDR3 bases are TGTGCCAGCAACTCCGTCTCCTCGGCCCAGCATTTT. This encodes CASNSVSSAQHF.

The chain is built from TRBV7-8 and TRBJ2-7; D remains unclear. This CDR3 has 12 residues. Deletions cut 1 base from V and 6 bases from J, with 7 bases between. Germline V lookup: CDR1 SGHVS, CDR2 FQNEAQ. The CDR3 DNA sequence: TGTGCCAGCAGCTTAGATCCGGGCGAGCAGTACTTC. It specifies CASSLDPGEQYF. Together with reference TRBV7-8 and TRBJ2-7, the CDR3 gives the full variable domain: GAGVSQSPRYKVAKRGQDVALRCDPISGHVSLFWYQQALGQGPEFLTYFQNEAQLDKSGLPSDRFFAERPEGSVSTLKIQRTQQEDSAVYLCASSLDPGEQYFGPGTRLTVT.

J is TRBJ2-3 and V is TRBV4-3, with 9 bases fitting TRBD2. The CDR3 totals 18 residues. The germline gives CDR1 LGHNA, CDR2 YSLEER. V was clipped by 1 base and J by 4 bases; unmatched bases: 12. This CDR3 is CASSQAFNSGRRSDTQYF. The CDR3 DNA is TGCGCCAGCAGCCAAGCTTTCAATAGCGGGAGAAGGTCAGATACGCAGTATTTT.

The chain combines TRBV27 with TRBJ1-1; 7 bases fit TRBD1. This CDR3 is 17 amino acids long. Germline trimming cut 3 bases from V and 4 bases from J; bases unmatched to any gene: 14. Germline V gives CDR1 MNHEY, CDR2 SMNVEV (reference sequence). The CDR3 DNA is TGTGCCAGCAGTTTTCTTGGGACCCGCCAGGGGGGCACTGAAGCTTTCTTT. Translated: CASSFLGTRQGGTEAFF.

V usage is TRBV4-1 and J usage is TRBJ2-7, with 11 bases lining up with TRBD1. The CDR3 covers 15 residues. In germline, CDR1 is MGHRA, CDR2 YSYEKL. V trimming: 5 bases; J trimming: 5 bases; junction bases outside the gene matches: 8. CDR3 amino acids: CASSKGTGGYDEQYF. CDR3 coding DNA: TGCGCCAGCAGCAAAGGGACAGGGGGTTACGACGAGCAGTACTTC.

V is TRBV19 and J is TRBJ1-2, with 8 bases matching TRBD1. J lost 6 bases, V lost 7 bases, and 13 bases had no gene match. CDR1 is LNHDA and CDR2 is SQIVND in the germline V gene (reference sequence). The CDR3 is made up of 15 amino acids. The CDR3 coding sequence is TGTGCCAGTAAAGACAGGGGCATAAGGGGGCATGGCTACACCTTC. Translation: CASKDRGIRGHGYTF.

The chain employs TRBV18 and TRBJ2-7; possible D gene TRBD2, 5 bases. The CDR3 is 17 residues long. Germline CDR1 and CDR2: KGHSH and LQKENI. V dropped 0 bases and J dropped 1 base, with 16 bases sitting between them. The CDR3 protein is CASSPPGLEGHSYEQYF. CDR3 bases: TGTGCCAGCTCACCACCTGGGTTAGAGGGCCATTCCTACGAGCAGTACTTC.

The chain couples TRBV7-2 to TRBJ1-5; 7 positions agree with TRBD1. V was pared by 3 bases and J by 6 bases, with 5 bases of the junction left unmatched. The CDR3 is 14 amino acids. Germline V CDR1 and CDR2: SGHTA, FQGNSA. The CDR3 DNA is TGTGCCAGCAGCTTCCGACAGGGAGGTCAGCCCCAGCATTTT. It encodes CASSFRQGGQPQHF.

The chain carries TRBV9 and TRBJ2-7; D unresolved. The CDR3 spans 15 residues. Trimming removed 0 bases from V and 3 bases from J, with 13 bases in between. Germline CDR1 is SGDLS and CDR2 is YYNGEE. The DNA for the CDR3 is TGTGCCAGCAGCGTAGACCCCGCAGGAATCTACGAGCAGTACTTC. Amino acids: CASSVDPAGIYEQYF.

The chain joins TRBV30 to TRBJ2-1, with D maybe TRBD2 (5 bases). CDR1 and CDR2 (germline): GTSNPN, SVGIG (reference sequence). The CDR3 loop spans 12 amino acids. V dropped 2 bases and J dropped 8 bases, with 10 bases sitting between them. The CDR3, as DNA: TGTGCCTGGAGTCAACTAGTTTATGAGCAGTTCTTC. It codes for CAWSQLVYEQFF.

The V and J genes are TRBV19 and TRBJ2-5, with D tentatively TRBD2 (6 bases). CDR1 and CDR2 (germline): LNHDA, SQIVND (reference sequence). This CDR3 contains 14 residues. Trimming pared 3 bases from V and 1 base from J, leaving 9 bases between. The CDR3 sequence: CASSMVGGQETQYF. The CDR3 nucleotides are TGTGCCAGTAGTATGGTGGGGGGCCAAGAGACCCAGTACTTC.

The chain uses TRBV14 and TRBJ1-3; D is possibly TRBD1 (6 bases). The CDR3 length is 14 residues. Per the germline V gene, CDR1 is SGHDN and CDR2 is FVKESK. Trimming took 3 bases from V and 2 from J, leaving 8 bases between them. The CDR3 region is CASSHRGTGNTIYF. The CDR3 DNA reads TGTGCCAGCAGCCACAGGGGAACTGGAAACACCATATATTTT.

The genes are TRBV6-1 and TRBJ2-5; a weak D match, TRBD1 (6 bases). V was cut by 6 bases and J by 8 bases, with 16 bases left in between. The CDR3 runs 13 residues. Germline V gene sequence: CDR1 MNHNS, CDR2 SASEGT. CDR3 residues: CASRQDRSETQYF. DNA for the CDR3: TGTGCCAGCAGGCAAGACAGGTCGGAAACCCAGTACTTC.

The chain is built from TRBV6-1 and TRBJ1-5; D is possibly TRBD1 (5 bases). The CDR3 extends over 16 amino acids. Germline CDR1 reads MNHNS; CDR2 reads SASEGT. The germline V and J ends were trimmed by 0 bases and 7 bases, with 16 bases remaining between them. CDR3 loop: CASSEAAIGAGQPQHF. Written as DNA, the CDR3 is TGTGCCAGCAGTGAAGCGGCTATAGGGGCCGGACAGCCCCAGCATTTT.

This clone was detected once. The chain links TRBV19 to TRBJ2-2, with a tentative D call TRBD2 (6 bases). Trimming took 10 bases from V and 4 from J, leaving 16 bases between them. Per the germline V gene, CDR1 is LNHDA and CDR2 is SQIVND (reference sequence). This CDR3 is 14 amino acids long. The CDR3: CATNSGGPTGELFF. As DNA, the CDR3 is TGTGCCACCAATAGTGGAGGGCCCACCGGGGAGCTGTTTTTT.

This clone has more than one count but fewer than ten. The chain couples TRBV15 to TRBJ2-6; D remains unclear. Germline CDR1 LNHNV, CDR2 YYDKDF (reference sequence). The CDR3 is 15 residues long. V lost 1 base to trimming and J lost 1 base, with 5 bases between them. CDR3 region: CATSRGQSGANVLTF. CDR3 nucleotides: TGTGCCACCAGCAGAGGACAATCTGGGGCCAACGTCCTGACTTTC.

The rearrangement joins TRBV5-8 to TRBJ2-7; the D gene is possibly TRBD1 (5 bases). The CDR3 consists of 17 residues. Germline loops: CDR1 SGHTS, CDR2 YDEGEE. The V end lost 1 base, the J end lost 3 bases, and 20 bases lay between the germline ends. CDR3 protein: CASSLRWGTSGFYEQYF. The CDR3 nucleotides read TGTGCCAGCAGCTTGAGGTGGGGAACCTCAGGGTTCTACGAGCAGTACTTC.

The J gene is TRBJ2-3, the V gene TRBV21-1; TRBD1 is the table's D call, not checked against the DNA. TRBV21-1 is noted as a pseudogene. This CDR3 comprises 17 residues. The CDR3 reads CASTIPPDKSSTDTQYF. The CDR3 DNA reads TGTGCCAGCACCATTCCCCCTGACAAGTCTAGCACAGATACGCAGTATTTT.